The 20 T cell receptor beta chains reported below all come from one sample, sequenced in a study of naive and memory T cell subsets. Findings and limits, study-wide: Possibly reflecting memory cells re-expressing CD45RA, a few larger clonotypes occurred in naive repertoires, especially CD8.

These receptors are not linked to any known antigen. The beta constant-region primer was an equimolar mix of two oligonucleotides covering TRBC1 and TRBC2. The ligated cDNA underwent four PCR rounds using SP2 and nested alpha and beta constant-region primers. TCRdb analysed the UMI-ligation and nested PCR reads with MiXCR anew, one entry per CDR3 protein. This sample carries more than 95,000 distinct CDR3 sequences, roughly 14% of them seen once, and the ten largest clones take 2.8%. The sample was naive CD8+ T cells from blood. Receptor source: a human donor in good health.

This clonotype was seen repeatedly, ten times or more. This chain connects TRBV7-2 to TRBJ1-2; D call uncertain. The CDR3 loop spans 13 amino acids. Germline assignment: CDR1 SGHTA and CDR2 FQGNSA. Trimming left V 5 bases short and J 2 bases short, with 9 bases between. The CDR3 region is CASSGSQNYGYTF. The CDR3 DNA is TGTGCCAGCAGCGGCAGCCAGAACTATGGCTACACCTTC.

Here the CDR3 DNA reads TGTGCCAGCAGCCTATATGCCCCCTACACCAGGGACAATGAGCAGTTCTTC. Its protein product is CASSLYAPYTRDNEQFF. The V call is TRBV9, the J call TRBJ2-1, with a weak D call TRBD1 (5 bases). The CDR3 contains 17 residues. CDR1 and CDR2 from the germline V gene are SGDLS and YYNGEE. Trimming removed 4 bases at V and 5 bases at J, with 22 bases between.

The table lists this clonotype with many counts. This chain uses TRBV27 with TRBJ2-3, with 11 bases fitting TRBD2. With 7 bases clipped from V and 4 bases from J, the junction kept 7 bases outside the gene matches. This CDR3 has 15 residues. The germline gives CDR1 MNHEY, CDR2 SMNVEV (reference sequence). The DNA of the CDR3 is TGTGCCAGCAAAGAAACTAGCGGGGGATCAGATACGCAGTATTTT. Its protein product is CASKETSGGSDTQYF.

This clonotype has more than one count but fewer than ten. The rearrangement joins TRBV12-3 or TRBV12-4 to TRBJ2-1, with 10 bases aligning to TRBD2. Trimming at V came to 5 bases and at J to 2 bases, leaving 3 bases not matched to a gene. CDR3 length: 15 residues. The CDR3 coding sequence is TGTGCCAGCAGTACCGGGACTAGCGCCTACAATGAGCAGTTCTTC. Translated: CASSTGTSAYNEQFF.

This clonotype was picked up a small number of times. The J gene is TRBJ2-5, the V gene TRBV6-2 or TRBV6-3; D is ambiguous. Trimming removed 2 bases from V and 5 bases from J, with 3 bases in between. Germline V lookup: CDR1 MNHEY, CDR2 SVGEGT. The CDR3 covers 11 residues. DNA for the CDR3: TGTGCCAGCAGTTACGCTGAGACCCAGTACTTC. It is translated as CASSYAETQYF.

This chain joins TRBV4-3 and TRBJ1-1; D is unclear. Deletions cut 5 bases from V and 8 bases from J, with 15 bases between. Germline CDR1 and CDR2: LGHNA and YSLEER. This CDR3 comprises 13 residues. CDR3 loop: CASSFNQGQEAFF. In DNA, the CDR3 is TGCGCCAGCAGCTTTAATCAAGGTCAGGAAGCTTTCTTT.

The V gene is TRBV6-2 or TRBV6-3, the J gene TRBJ2-5, with 14 bases matching TRBD2. The CDR3 contains 18 residues. The germline CDR1 and CDR2 sequences are MNHEY and SVGEGT. J lost 2 bases, V lost 2 bases, and 7 bases had no gene match. The CDR3 loop is CASSYGLAGGPLQETQYF. The CDR3 DNA follows: TGTGCCAGCAGTTACGGACTAGCGGGGGGACCACTTCAAGAGACCCAGTACTTC.

This chain links TRBV27 with TRBJ2-1; 8 bases are shared with TRBD2. Germline V gene data show CDR1 as MNHEY and CDR2 as SMNVEV (reference sequence). V shed 2 bases, J shed 2 bases, and the junction held 5 bases outside the gene matches. This CDR3 comprises 16 residues. The CDR3 bases are TGTGCCAGCAGTTTAGAGCGGGGGACCACCTACAATGAGCAGTTCTTC. Amino acids: CASSLERGTTYNEQFF.

In its sample, this clonotype was seen once. One junction end disagrees with the germline gene, perhaps due to a read error. The genes are TRBV4-3 and TRBJ1-2; D might be TRBD1 (6 bases). The germline CDR1 and CDR2 sequences are LGHNA and YSLEER. This CDR3 spans 16 amino acids. CDR3 in DNA: TGCGCCGGCAGCCAAGATTATGGGGGGGCTTTCTATGGCTACACCTTC. Its translation: CAGSQDYGGAFYGYTF.

As DNA, the CDR3 is TGCAGCGCTGGGGGCTCGACAGGGTTAAAGAACACTGAAGCTTTCTTT. This encodes CSAGGSTGLKNTEAFF. The J gene is TRBJ1-1, the V gene TRBV29-1; 7 bases map to TRBD1. The CDR3 totals 16 residues. V lost 7 bases, J lost 1 base, and 15 bases stayed unmatched. Germline CDR1 reads SQVTM; CDR2 reads ANQGSEA.

This clonotype was recorded at least ten times. The rearrangement links TRBV29-1 to TRBJ2-1, with 10 bases identical to TRBD2. The V and J ends lost 6 bases and 9 bases, in that order; junction bases with no gene match: 14. The germline V gene encodes CDR1 SQVTM and CDR2 ANQGSEA. The CDR3 sequence is 15 residues long. CDR3 in amino acids: CSVGRQSGGAGEQFF. DNA for the CDR3: TGCAGCGTGGGGCGCCAAAGCGGGGGGGCCGGTGAGCAGTTCTTC.

This clonotype has only a few counts. The chain links TRBV10-2 to TRBJ2-5, with TRBD2 identical over 15 bases. The length of the CDR3 is 15 residues. The germline V gene encodes CDR1 WSHSY and CDR2 SAAADI. Trimming took 11 bases from V and 5 from J; bases not matched to a gene: 9. This CDR3 reads CAASGTSGGFETQYF. The CDR3 coding sequence is TGCGCCGCAAGCGGGACTAGCGGGGGGTTCGAGACCCAGTACTTC.

This clonotype was observed a handful of times. This chain links TRBV3-1 with TRBJ2-5; 10 bases line up with TRBD2. The V gene end was trimmed by 0 bases and the J gene end by 5 bases; junction bases not matched to a gene: 6. Per germline, CDR1 LGHDT and CDR2 YNNKEL (reference sequence). This CDR3 contains 16 residues. The CDR3 coding sequence is TGTGCCAGCAGCCAAGATCTAGCGGGAGTCTGGGAGACCCAGTACTTC. Translating it yields CASSQDLAGVWETQYF.

The chain couples TRBV12-5 to TRBJ2-3; 10 positions match TRBD1. Germline assignment: CDR1 LGHNT and CDR2 FRNRAP. The CDR3 contains 16 residues. V dropped 4 bases and J dropped 2; count of bases not matched to a gene: 6. The CDR3 nucleotides are TGTGCTAGTGGTTCCCCCGGGACAGGGGCCACAGATACGCAGTATTTT. As protein: CASGSPGTGATDTQYF. The full variable domain, its missing parts supplied by reference TRBV12-5 and TRBJ2-3, is DARVTQTPRHKVTEMGQEVTMRCQPILGHNTVFWYRQTMMQGLELLAYFRNRAPLDDSGMPKDRFSAEMPDATLATLKIQPSEPRDSAVYFCASGSPGTGATDTQYFGPGTRLTVL.

This clonotype was seen ten or more times. The J gene is TRBJ1-1, the V gene TRBV3-1, with no clear D. V lost 0 bases to trimming and J lost 7 bases, with 12 bases between them. The CDR3 has 14 amino acids. Germline assignment: CDR1 LGHDT and CDR2 YNNKEL (reference sequence). The CDR3 spells CASSQEGPDDEAFF. DNA for the CDR3: TGTGCCAGCAGCCAAGAGGGTCCGGACGATGAAGCTTTCTTT.

In its sample, this clonotype was seen a few times. A junction boundary mismatches the germline segment, possibly from a read error. CDR3 amino acids: CAGSSTGLNSPLHF. For the CDR3, the DNA is TGTGCCGGCAGTTCTACAGGGCTTAATTCACCCCTCCACTTT. The chain links TRBV7-9 to TRBJ1-6; D perhaps matches TRBD1 (6 bases). This CDR3 is built from 14 residues. CDR1 is SEHNR and CDR2 is FQNEAQ in the germline V gene (reference sequence).

This clonotype was counted a few times. The CDR3 reads CATRDETYNEQFF. DNA of the CDR3: TGTGCAACCCGGGACGAGACTTACAATGAGCAGTTCTTC. The chain links TRBV4-2 to TRBJ2-1; the D gene could be TRBD1 or TRBD2 (5 bases each). Germline V gene sequence: CDR1 LGHNA, CDR2 YNFKEQ. This CDR3 spans 13 amino acids.

This rearrangement joins TRBV29-1 to TRBJ2-7; D is uncertain. V was clipped by 8 bases and J by 4 bases, with 12 bases between them. CDR3 size: 11 residues. Germline assignment: CDR1 SQVTM and CDR2 ANQGSEA. The CDR3: CSFLFRYEQYF. The CDR3 DNA reads as TGCAGCTTCCTCTTCCGGTACGAGCAGTACTTC.

This clonotype has just a few counts. The V and J genes are TRBV5-1 and TRBJ1-1; D unresolved. The CDR3 contains 11 residues. CDR1 is SGHRS and CDR2 is YFSETQ in the germline V gene. Trimming shortened V by 2 bases and J by 8 bases, and 7 bases separated the two germline ends. In nucleotides, the CDR3 is TGCGCCAGCAGCTTCGGTCGGGAAGCTTTCTTT. This encodes CASSFGREAFF.

In nucleotides, the CDR3 is TGTGCCAGCAGCGTAGGCTCAGCGGGCACTGAAGCTTTCTTT. It encodes CASSVGSAGTEAFF. This chain connects TRBV9 to TRBJ1-1; no firm D call. Germline V gene lookup returns CDR1 SGDLS and CDR2 YYNGEE. The CDR3 covers 14 residues. V shed 0 bases and J shed 4 bases, with 10 bases lying between them. The whole variable domain, remainder taken from reference TRBV9 and TRBJ1-1, is DSGVTQTPKHLITATGQRVTLRCSPRSGDLSVYWYQQSLDQGLQFLIQYYNGEERAKGNILERFSAQQFPDLHSELNLSSLELGDSALYFCASSVGSAGTEAFFGQGTRLTVV.